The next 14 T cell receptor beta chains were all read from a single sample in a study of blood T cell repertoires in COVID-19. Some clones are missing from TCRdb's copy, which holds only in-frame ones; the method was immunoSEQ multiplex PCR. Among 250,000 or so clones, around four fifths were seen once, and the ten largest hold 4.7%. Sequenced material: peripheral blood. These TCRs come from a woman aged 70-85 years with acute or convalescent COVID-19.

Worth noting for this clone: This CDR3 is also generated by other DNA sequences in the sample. The CDR3 reads CASSQGQNTGELFF. CDR3 coding DNA: TGTGCCAGCAGCCAAGGACAGAACACCGGGGAGCTGTTTTTT. The chain recombines TRBV3-1 (or the pseudogene TRBV3-2) with TRBJ2-2; D unclear. With 1 base removed from V and 1 base from J, the gap between germline ends came to 4 bases. The CDR3 is 14 residues long. Germline V gene data show CDR1 as LGHDT and CDR2 as YNNKEL (reference sequence).

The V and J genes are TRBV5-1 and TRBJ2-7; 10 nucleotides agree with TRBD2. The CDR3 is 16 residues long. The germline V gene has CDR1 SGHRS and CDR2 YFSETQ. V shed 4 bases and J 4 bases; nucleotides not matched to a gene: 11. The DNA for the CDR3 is TGCGCCAGCAGCGAATCTAGCGGGGGTTTGATATACGAGCAGTACTTC. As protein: CASSESSGGLIYEQYF.

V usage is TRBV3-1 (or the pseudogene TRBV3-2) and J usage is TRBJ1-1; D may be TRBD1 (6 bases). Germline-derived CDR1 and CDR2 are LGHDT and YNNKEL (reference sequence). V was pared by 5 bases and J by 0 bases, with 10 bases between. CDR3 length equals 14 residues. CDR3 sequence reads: CASSTTGLNTEAFF. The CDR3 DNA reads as TGTGCCAGCAGCACGACAGGTTTGAACACTGAAGCTTTCTTT.

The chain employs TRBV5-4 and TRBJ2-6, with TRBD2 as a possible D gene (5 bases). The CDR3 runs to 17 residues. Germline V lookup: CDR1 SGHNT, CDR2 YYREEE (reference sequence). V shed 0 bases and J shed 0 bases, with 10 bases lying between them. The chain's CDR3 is CASSLDGGGSGANVLTF. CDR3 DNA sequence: TGTGCCAGCAGCTTGGACGGCGGAGGCTCTGGGGCCAACGTCCTGACTTTC.

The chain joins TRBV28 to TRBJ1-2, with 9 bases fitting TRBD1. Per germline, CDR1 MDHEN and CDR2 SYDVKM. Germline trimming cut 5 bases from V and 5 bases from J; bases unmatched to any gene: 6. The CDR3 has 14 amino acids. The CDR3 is CASSRQGGSYGYTF. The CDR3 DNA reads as TGTGCCAGCAGTCGACAGGGGGGGTCTTATGGCTACACCTTC.

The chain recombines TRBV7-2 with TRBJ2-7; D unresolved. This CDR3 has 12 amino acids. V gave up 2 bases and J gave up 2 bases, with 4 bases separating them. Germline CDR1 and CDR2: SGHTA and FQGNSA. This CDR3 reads CASSLSAYEQYF. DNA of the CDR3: TGTGCCAGCAGCTTATCGGCCTACGAGCAGTACTTC.

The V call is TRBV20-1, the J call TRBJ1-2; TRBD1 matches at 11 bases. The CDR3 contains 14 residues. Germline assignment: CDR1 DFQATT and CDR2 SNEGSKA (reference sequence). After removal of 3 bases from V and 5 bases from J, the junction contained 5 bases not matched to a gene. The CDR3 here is CSASPGTGGYGYTF. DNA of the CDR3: TGCAGTGCTAGTCCCGGGACAGGGGGATATGGCTACACCTTC.

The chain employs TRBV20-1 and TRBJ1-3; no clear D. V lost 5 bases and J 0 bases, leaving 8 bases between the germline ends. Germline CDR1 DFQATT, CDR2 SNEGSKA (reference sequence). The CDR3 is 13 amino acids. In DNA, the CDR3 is TGCAGTGCTCGTGTCCGCTCTGGAAACACCATATATTTT. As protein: CSARVRSGNTIYF.

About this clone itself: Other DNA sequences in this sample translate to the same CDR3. The CDR3 region has the DNA TGTGCCTGGAGTGTACGGGGAGCAGACGGCTACACCTTC. It yields the protein CAWSVRGADGYTF. The rearrangement uses TRBV30 and TRBJ1-2; the D is unclear. Germline lookup yields CDR1 GTSNPN and CDR2 SVGIG (reference sequence). The V and J ends lost 0 bases and 8 bases respectively, with 13 bases between them. The length of the CDR3 is 13 residues.

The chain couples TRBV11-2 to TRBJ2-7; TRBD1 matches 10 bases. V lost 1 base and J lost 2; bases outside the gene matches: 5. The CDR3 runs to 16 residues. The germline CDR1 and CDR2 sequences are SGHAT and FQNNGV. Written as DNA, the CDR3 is TGTGCCAGCAGCTTAGGACAGGGGGCAAACGCCTACGAGCAGTACTTC. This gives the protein CASSLGQGANAYEQYF.

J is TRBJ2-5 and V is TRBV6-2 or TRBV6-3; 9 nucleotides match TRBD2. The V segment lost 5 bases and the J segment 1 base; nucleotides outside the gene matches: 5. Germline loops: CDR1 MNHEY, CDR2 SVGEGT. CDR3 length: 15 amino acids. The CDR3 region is CASSIAGDPQETQYF. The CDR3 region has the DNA TGTGCCAGCAGTATAGCGGGGGATCCCCAAGAGACCCAGTACTTC.

The DNA of the CDR3 is TGTGCCAGCAGCCTGTCCGGGACACTTTATGGCTACACCTTC. Its translation: CASSLSGTLYGYTF. V is TRBV7-9 and J is TRBJ1-2; D might be TRBD1 (6 bases). V shed 5 bases and J shed 5 bases, with 15 bases lying between them. Germline CDR1 reads SEHNR; CDR2 reads FQNEAQ (reference sequence). This CDR3 region has 14 residues.

In DNA, the CDR3 is TGCGCCAGCAGCCATAGGGGTAACTATGGCTACACCTTC. Protein: CASSHRGNYGYTF. The chain links TRBV4-1 to TRBJ1-2; D perhaps matches TRBD1 (5 bases). The CDR3 covers 13 residues. Deletions cut 3 bases from V and 1 base from J, with 6 bases between. Germline values: CDR1 MGHRA, CDR2 YSYEKL.

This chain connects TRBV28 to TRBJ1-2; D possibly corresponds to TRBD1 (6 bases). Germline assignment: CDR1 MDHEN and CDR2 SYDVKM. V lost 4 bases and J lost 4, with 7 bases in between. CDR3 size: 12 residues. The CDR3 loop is CASSSGVYGYTF. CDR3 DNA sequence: TGTGCCAGCAGTTCAGGGGTCTATGGCTACACCTTC.